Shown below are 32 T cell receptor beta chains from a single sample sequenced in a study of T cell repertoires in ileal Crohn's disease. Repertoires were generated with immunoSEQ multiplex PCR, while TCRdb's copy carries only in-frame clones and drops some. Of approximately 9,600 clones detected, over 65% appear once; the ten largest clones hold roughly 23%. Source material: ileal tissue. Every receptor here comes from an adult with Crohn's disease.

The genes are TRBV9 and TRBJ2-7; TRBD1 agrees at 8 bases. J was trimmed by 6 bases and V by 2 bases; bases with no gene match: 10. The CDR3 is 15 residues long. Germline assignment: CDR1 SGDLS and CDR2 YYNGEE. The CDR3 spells CASSVKPGTGVEQYF. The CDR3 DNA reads TGTGCCAGCAGCGTTAAACCCGGGACAGGAGTCGAGCAGTACTTC.

This CDR3 reads CASSLEWTGKFEQYF. The CDR3 nucleotides read TGTGCCAGCAGCTTAGAGTGGACAGGGAAATTCGAGCAGTACTTC. V and J are TRBV7-2 and TRBJ2-7, with 8 nucleotides matching TRBD1. The CDR3 is made up of 15 amino acids. The germline V gene has CDR1 SGHTA and CDR2 FQGNSA. The ends lost 1 base at V and 6 bases at J; junction bases unmatched: 8. Variable domain in full (rest from reference TRBV7-2 and TRBJ2-7): GAGVSQSPSNKVTEKGKDVELRCDPISGHTALYWYRQSLGQGLEFLIYFQGNSAPDKSGLPSDRFSAERTGGSVSTLTIQRTQQEDSAVYLCASSLEWTGKFEQYFGPGTRLTVT.

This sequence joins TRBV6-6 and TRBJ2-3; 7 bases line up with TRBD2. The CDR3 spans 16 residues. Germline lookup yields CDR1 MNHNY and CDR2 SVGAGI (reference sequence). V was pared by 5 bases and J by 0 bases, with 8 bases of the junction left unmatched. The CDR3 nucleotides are TGTGCCAGCAGTGGCCAAGGGCGGGGGAGCACAGATACGCAGTATTTT. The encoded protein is CASSGQGRGSTDTQYF.

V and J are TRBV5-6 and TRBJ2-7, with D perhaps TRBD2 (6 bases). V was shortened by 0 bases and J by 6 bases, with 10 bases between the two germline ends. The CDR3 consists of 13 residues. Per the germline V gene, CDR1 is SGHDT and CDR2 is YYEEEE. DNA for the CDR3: TGTGCCAGCAGCTTGGGTCGGGGAGGCGAGCAGTACTTC. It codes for CASSLGRGGEQYF.

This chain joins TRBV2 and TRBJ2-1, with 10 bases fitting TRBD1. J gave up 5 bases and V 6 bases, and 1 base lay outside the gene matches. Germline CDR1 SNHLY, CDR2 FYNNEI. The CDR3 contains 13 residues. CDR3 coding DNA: TGTGCCAGCAGGGGGACAGGGGACAATGAGCAGTTCTTC. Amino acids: CASRGTGDNEQFF.

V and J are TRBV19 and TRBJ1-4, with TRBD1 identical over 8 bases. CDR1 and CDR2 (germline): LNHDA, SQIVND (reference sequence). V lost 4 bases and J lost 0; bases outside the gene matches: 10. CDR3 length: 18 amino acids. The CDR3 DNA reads TGTGCCAGTAGTACCCAGGGGGCCATCACTGCAACTAATGAAAAACTGTTTTTT. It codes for CASSTQGAITATNEKLFF.

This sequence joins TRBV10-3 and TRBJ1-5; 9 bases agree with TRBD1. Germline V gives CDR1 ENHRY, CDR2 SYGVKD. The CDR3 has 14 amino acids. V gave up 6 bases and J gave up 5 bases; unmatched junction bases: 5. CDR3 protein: CAISPRTGDQPQHF. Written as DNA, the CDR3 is TGTGCCATCAGCCCCAGGACAGGGGATCAGCCCCAGCATTTT.

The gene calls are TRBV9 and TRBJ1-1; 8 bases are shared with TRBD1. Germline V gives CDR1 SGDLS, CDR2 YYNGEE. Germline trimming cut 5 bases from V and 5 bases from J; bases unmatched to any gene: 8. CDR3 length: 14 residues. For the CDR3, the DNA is TGTGCCAGCAGTGAAACAGGGGGGAGGACTGAAGCTTTCTTT. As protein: CASSETGGRTEAFF.

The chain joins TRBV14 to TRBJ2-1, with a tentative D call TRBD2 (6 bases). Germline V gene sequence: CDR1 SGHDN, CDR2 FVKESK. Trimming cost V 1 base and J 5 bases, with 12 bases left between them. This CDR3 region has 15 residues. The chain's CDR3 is CASSQAAGLDNEQFF. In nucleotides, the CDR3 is TGTGCCAGCAGCCAAGCCGCGGGATTGGACAATGAGCAGTTCTTC. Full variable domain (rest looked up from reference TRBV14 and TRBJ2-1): EAGVTQFPSHSVIEKGQTVTLRCDPISGHDNLYWYRRVMGKEIKFLLHFVKESKQDESGMPNNRFLAERTGGTYSTLKVQPAELEDSGVYFCASSQAAGLDNEQFFGPGTRLTVL.

CDR3 sequence reads: CASSQDRGVTYF. CDR3 DNA: TGTGCCAGCAGCCAGGACAGGGGGGTGACGTACTTC. V usage is TRBV4-2 and J usage is TRBJ2-7, with TRBD1 matching over 10 bases. Germline V gene lookup returns CDR1 LGHNA and CDR2 YNFKEQ. After removal of 3 bases from V and 12 bases from J, the junction contained 5 bases not matched to a gene. The CDR3 loop spans 12 amino acids.

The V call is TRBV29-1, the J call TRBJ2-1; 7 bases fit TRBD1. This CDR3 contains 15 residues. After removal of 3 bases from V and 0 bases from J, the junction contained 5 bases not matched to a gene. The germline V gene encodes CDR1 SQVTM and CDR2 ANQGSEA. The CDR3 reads CSVEGTDNSYNEQFF. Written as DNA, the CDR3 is TGCAGCGTTGAGGGGACAGATAACTCCTACAATGAGCAGTTCTTC.

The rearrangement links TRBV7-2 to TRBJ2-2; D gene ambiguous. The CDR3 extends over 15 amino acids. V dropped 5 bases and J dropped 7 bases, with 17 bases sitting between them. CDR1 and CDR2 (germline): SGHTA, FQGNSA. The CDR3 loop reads CASSPEAVGVGELFF. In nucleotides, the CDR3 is TGTGCCAGCAGCCCCGAGGCAGTTGGTGTCGGGGAGCTGTTTTTT.

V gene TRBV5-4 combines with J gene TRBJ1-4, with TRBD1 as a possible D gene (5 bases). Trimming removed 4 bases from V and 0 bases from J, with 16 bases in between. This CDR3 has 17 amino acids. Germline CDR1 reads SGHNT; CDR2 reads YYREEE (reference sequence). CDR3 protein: CASSPPGHLSTNEKLFF. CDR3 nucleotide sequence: TGTGCCAGCAGCCCTCCTGGACACCTATCAACTAATGAAAAACTGTTTTTT.

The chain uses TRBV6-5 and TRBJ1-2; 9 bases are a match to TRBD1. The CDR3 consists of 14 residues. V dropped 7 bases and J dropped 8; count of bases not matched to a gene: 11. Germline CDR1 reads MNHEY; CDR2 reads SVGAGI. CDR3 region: CASKVQGAAFGYTF. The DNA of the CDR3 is TGTGCCAGCAAAGTACAGGGGGCGGCTTTCGGCTACACCTTC.

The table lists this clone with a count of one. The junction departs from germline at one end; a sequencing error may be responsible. CDR3 DNA sequence: TGTGCCAGCAGCCCACTCAGGGGGTACGTGCAGTACTTC. Amino acids: CASSPLRGYVQYF. The chain couples TRBV7-2 to TRBJ2-7, with TRBD1 matching 7 bases. This CDR3 is 13 amino acids long. CDR1 is SGHTA and CDR2 is FQGNSA in the germline V gene. The full variable domain, rest sourced from reference TRBV7-2 and TRBJ2-7, is GAGVSQSPSNKVTEKGKDVELRCDPISGHTALYWYRQSLGQGLEFLIYFQGNSAPDKSGLPSDRFSAERTGGSVSTLTIQRTQQEDSAVYLCASSPLRGYVQYFGPGTRLTVT.

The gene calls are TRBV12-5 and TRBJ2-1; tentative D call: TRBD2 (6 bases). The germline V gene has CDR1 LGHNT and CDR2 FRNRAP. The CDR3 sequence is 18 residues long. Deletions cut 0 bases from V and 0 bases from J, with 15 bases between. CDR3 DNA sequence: TGTGCTAGTGGTTTGGTATGTCTAGGGACTTGCTCCTACAATGAGCAGTTCTTC. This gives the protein CASGLVCLGTCSYNEQFF.

CDR3 sequence: CASSLARAGGFSYEQYF. CDR3 DNA: TGTGCCAGCAGCTTAGCGCGAGCGGGAGGATTTTCCTACGAGCAGTACTTC. The chain joins TRBV11-2 to TRBJ2-7, with TRBD2 identical over 9 bases. CDR1 and CDR2 from the germline V gene are SGHAT and FQNNGV. J lost 1 base, V lost 1 base, and 8 bases had no gene match. There are 17 residues in the CDR3.

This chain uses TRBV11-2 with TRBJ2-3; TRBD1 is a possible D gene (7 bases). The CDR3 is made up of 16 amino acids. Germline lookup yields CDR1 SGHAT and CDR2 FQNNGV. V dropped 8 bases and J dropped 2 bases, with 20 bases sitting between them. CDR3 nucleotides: TGTGCCAGCCAGGACAGGCGGGGAGACTACACAGATACGCAGTATTTT. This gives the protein CASQDRRGDYTDTQYF. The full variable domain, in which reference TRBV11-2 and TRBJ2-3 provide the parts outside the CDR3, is EAGVAQSPRYKIIEKRQSVAFWCNPISGHATLYWYQQILGQGPKLLIQFQNNGVVDDSQLPKDRFSAERLKGVDSTLKIQPAKLEDSAVYLCASQDRRGDYTDTQYFGPGTRLTVL.

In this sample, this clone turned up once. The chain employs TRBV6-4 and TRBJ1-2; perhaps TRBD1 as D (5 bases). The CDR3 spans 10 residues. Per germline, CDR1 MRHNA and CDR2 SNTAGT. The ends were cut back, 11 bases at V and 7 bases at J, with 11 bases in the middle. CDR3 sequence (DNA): TGTGCCGGACACCTCCTTGGCTACACCTTC. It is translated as CAGHLLGYTF.

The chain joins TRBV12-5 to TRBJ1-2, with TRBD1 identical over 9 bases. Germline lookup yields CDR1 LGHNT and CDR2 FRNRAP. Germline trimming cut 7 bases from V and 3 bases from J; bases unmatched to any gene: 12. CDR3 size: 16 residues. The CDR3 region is CASASDRGSLHYGYTF. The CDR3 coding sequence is TGTGCTAGTGCTTCGGACAGGGGTTCTCTCCACTATGGCTACACCTTC.

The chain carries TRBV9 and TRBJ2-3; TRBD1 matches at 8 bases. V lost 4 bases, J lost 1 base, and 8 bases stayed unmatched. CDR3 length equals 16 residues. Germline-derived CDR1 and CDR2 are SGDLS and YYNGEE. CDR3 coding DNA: TGTGCCAGCAGCCCCAGACAGGGGTCAGGCACAGATACGCAGTATTTT. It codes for CASSPRQGSGTDTQYF.

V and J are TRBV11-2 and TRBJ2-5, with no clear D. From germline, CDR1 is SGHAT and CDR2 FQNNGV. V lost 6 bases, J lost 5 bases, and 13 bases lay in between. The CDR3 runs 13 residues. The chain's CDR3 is CASRNSGLETQYF. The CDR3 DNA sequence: TGTGCCAGCAGAAACTCCGGGTTGGAGACCCAGTACTTC.

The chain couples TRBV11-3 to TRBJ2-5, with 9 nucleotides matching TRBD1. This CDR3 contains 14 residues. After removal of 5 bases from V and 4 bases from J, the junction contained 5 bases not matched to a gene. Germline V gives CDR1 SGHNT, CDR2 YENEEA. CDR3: CASSTTTGGETQYF. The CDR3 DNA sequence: TGTGCCAGCAGCACAACGACAGGGGGAGAGACCCAGTACTTC.

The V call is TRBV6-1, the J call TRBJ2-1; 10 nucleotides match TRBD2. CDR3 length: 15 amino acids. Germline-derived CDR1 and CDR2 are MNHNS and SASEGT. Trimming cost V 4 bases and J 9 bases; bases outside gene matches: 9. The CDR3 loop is CASSGGTSVLAEQFF. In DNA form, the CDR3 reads TGTGCCAGCAGTGGGGGGACTAGCGTTTTGGCTGAGCAGTTCTTC.

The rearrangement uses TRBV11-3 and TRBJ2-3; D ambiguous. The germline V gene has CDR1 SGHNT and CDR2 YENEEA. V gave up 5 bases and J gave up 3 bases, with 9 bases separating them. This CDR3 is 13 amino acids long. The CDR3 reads CASSPGRTDTQYF. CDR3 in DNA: TGTGCCAGCAGCCCAGGTCGGACAGATACGCAGTATTTT.

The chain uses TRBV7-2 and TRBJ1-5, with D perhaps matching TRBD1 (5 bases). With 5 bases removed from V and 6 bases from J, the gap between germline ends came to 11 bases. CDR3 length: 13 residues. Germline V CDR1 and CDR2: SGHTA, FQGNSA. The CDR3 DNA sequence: TGTGCCAGCAGCCCGCGGGGGAGTCAGCCCCAGCATTTT. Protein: CASSPRGSQPQHF.

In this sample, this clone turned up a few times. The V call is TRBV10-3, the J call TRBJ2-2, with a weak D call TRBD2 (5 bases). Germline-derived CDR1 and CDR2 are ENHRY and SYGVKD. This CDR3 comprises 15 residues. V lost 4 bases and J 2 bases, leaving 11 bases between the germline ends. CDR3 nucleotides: TGTGCCATCAGTGTTGAAGGACTTAACACCGGGGAGCTGTTTTTT. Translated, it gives CAISVEGLNTGELFF.

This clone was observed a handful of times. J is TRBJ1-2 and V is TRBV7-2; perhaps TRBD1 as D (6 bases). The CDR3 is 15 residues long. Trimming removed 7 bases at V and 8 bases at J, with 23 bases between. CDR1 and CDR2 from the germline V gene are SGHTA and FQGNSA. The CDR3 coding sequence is TGTGCCAGCACCCCCGGGACAAACCTCGCCGGGGGCTACACCTTC. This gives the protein CASTPGTNLAGGYTF.

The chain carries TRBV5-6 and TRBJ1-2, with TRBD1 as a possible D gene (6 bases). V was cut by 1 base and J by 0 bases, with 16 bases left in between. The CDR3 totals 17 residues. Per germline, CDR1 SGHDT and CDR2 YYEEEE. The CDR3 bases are TGTGCCAGCAGCTTGAGGACAGCTCTTTTAACTAACTATGGCTACACCTTC. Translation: CASSLRTALLTNYGYTF. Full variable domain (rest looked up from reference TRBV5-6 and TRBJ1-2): DAGVTQSPTHLIKTRGQQVTLRCSPKSGHDTVSWYQQALGQGPQFIFQYYEEEERQRGNFPDRFSGHQFPNYSSELNVNALLLGDSALYLCASSLRTALLTNYGYTFGSGTRLTVV.

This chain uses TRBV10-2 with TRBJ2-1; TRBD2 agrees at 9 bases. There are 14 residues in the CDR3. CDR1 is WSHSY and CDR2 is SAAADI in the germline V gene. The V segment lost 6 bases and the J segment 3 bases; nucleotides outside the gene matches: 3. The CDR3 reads CASSRLADYNEQFF. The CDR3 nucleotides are TGCGCCAGCAGCAGACTAGCGGACTACAATGAGCAGTTCTTC.

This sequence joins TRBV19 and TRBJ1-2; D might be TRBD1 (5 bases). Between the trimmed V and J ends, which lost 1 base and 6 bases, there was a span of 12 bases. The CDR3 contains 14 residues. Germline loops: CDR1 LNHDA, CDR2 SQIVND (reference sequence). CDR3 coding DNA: TGTGCCAGTAGTATAGCAGGGACTTACAATGGCTACACCTTC. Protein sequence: CASSIAGTYNGYTF. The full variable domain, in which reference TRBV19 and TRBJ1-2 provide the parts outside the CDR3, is DGGITQSPKYLFRKEGQNVTLSCEQNLNHDAMYWYRQDPGQGLRLIYYSQIVNDFQKGDIAEGYSVSREKKESFPLTVTSAQKNPTAFYLCASSIAGTYNGYTFGSGTRLTVV.

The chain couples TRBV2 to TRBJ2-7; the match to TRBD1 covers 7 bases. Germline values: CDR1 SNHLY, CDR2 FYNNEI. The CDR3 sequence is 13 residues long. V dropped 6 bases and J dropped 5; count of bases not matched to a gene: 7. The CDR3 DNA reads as TGTGCCAGCAGCATAGGACAGGTCGACGAGCAGTACTTC. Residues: CASSIGQVDEQYF.